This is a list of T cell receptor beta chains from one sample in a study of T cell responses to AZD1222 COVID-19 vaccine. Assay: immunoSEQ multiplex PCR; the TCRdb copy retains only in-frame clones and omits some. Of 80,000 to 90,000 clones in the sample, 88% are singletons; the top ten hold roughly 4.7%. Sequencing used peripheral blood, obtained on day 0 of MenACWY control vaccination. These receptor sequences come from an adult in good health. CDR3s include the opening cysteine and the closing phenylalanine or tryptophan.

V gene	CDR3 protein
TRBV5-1	CASSFGGNEQYF
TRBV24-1	CATSDLPNQPQHF
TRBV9	CASSSGAGDTEAFF
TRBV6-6	CASSYSGRTEAFF
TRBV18	CASSPGTWRGNHSGANVLTF
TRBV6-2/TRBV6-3	CASSFKWGNLNTGELFF
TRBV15	CATSRTSKGLAGESYEQYF
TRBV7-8	CASSRETQYF
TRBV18	CASSPPGNSRSFF
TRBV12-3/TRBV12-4	CASSLLAEAFF
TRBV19	CASKDVAGSFYNEQFF
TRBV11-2	CASSLVEGRYEQYF
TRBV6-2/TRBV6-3	CASGPQGVMEKLFF
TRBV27	CASTRGSHSYNEQFF
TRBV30	CAWSVTTGGELFF
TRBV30	CAWSGQGHTIYF
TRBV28	CASRGLAGVYGEQFF
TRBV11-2	CASSLGGGTSYGYTF
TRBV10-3	CAISERSQGQGENQPQHF
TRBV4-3	CASSQEGINTEAFF
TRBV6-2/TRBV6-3	CASSYSKSGSGANVLTF
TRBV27	CASSFSTGGGEKLFF
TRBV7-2	CASSRDQYEQYF
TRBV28	CASSQTGALGNTIYF
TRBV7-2	CASSLGTGQTDTQYF